This TCR beta chain was identified during a study of cytomegalovirus exposure and HLA in healthy donors. Broader study findings: Most observed TCR sequences were rare, whereas some public TCRs were detected in many donors. Reportedly, cytomegalovirus status was diagnosed with high sensitivity and specificity. HLA alleles were associated with 16,951 TCR beta sequences in a later analysis at 0.05 false discovery rate.

Vbeta (60) and Jbeta (13) primers were used in the PCR. Data came from immunoSEQ multiplex PCR; TCRdb stores just in-frame clones and leaves some out. This table has tens of thousands of clones, about 76% appearing once. Germline V gene data show CDR1 as GTSNPN and CDR2 as SVGIG (reference sequence). Trimming pared 5 bases from V and 1 base from J, leaving 11 bases between. The CDR3 consists of 13 residues. Notes on this clone: Its specificity is unknown.

The genes are TRBV30 and TRBJ1-1; D possibly corresponds to TRBD1 (5 bases). What was sequenced was PBMCs. The clonotype comes from a female donor in good health and CMV-seronegative. The CDR3 sequence is CAWDKTANTEAFF. The CDR3 region has the DNA TGTGCCTGGGACAAGACAGCGAACACTGAAGCTTTCTTT.